This TCR beta chain emerged from a study of graft-versus-host responses after intestinal transplantation. Study in general: The study gave all recipients anti-thymocyte globulin induction, then tacrolimus and steroids for about 3 years.

Responders (roughly 200,000, CFSE-labeled) met roughly 200,000 stimulators that were irradiated and violet-dye-labeled. V was pared by 5 bases and J by 4 bases, with 5 bases of the junction left unmatched. This CDR3 is 14 amino acids long. Germline V gene lookup returns CDR1 LNHDA and CDR2 SQIVND (reference sequence). Study-wide findings and caveats: GvH clonotypes were identified within recipient marrow, with a subset emerging first in ileum or blood.

Produced via immunoSEQ multiplex PCR; TCRdb's table is partial and in-frame only. The data show more than 12,000 clones, with roughly two fifths seen just once and over 12% held by the top ten. The TCR comes from a human patient who received an intestinal transplant. The chain links TRBV19 to TRBJ1-5, with 7 bases identical to TRBD1. Sample: alloreactive CD8+ T cells from a mixed lymphocyte reaction culture, taken before intestinal transplant. Subset meaning: CFSE-low proliferating T cells sorted from roughly six-day pre-transplant mixed lymphocyte reaction (GvH or HvG direction). CDR3 nucleotides: TGTGCCAGTAGTCCGGGGACAGAGAATCAGCCCCAGCATTTT. Protein: CASSPGTENQPQHF.